Sequencing of this TCR beta chain was carried out in a study of blood T cell repertoires in COVID-19. Using immunoSEQ multiplex PCR, the repertoire was profiled, and TCRdb retains in-frame clones only, with some absent. The data show 150,000 or so clones, roughly nine tenths seen once. CDR3 length: 15 residues. Trimming cost V 6 bases and J 0 bases, with 12 bases left between them. Germline values: CDR1 SSHAT, CDR2 FNYEAQ (reference sequence). Material for sequencing was PBMCs or T cells enriched from blood (not recorded which). The source is a woman aged 40 to 50 who had been exposed to COVID-19. The chain joins TRBV7-7 to TRBJ1-3; maybe TRBD1 (5 bases). The CDR3 loop reads CASRYRRISGNTIYF. The DNA for the CDR3 is TGTGCCAGCAGGTACAGGCGGATCTCTGGAAACACCATATATTTT. The full variable domain, in which reference TRBV7-7 and TRBJ1-3 provide the parts outside the CDR3, is GAGVSQSPRYKVTKRGQDVTLRCDPISSHATLYWYQQALGQGPEFLTYFNYEAQPDKSGLPSDRFSAERPEGSISTLTIQRTEQRDSAMYRCASRYRRISGNTIYFGEGSWLTVV.